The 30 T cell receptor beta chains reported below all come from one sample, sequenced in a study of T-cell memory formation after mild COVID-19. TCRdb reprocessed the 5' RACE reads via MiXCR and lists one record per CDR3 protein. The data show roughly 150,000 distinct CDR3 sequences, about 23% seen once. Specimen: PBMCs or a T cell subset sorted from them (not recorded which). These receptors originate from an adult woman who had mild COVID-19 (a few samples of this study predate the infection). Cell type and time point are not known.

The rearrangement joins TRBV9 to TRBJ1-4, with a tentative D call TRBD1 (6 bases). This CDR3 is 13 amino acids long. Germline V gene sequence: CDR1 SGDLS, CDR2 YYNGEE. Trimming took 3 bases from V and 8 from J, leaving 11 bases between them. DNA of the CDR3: TGTGCCAGCAGCGCGGTTACAGGGGAAAAACTGTTTTTT. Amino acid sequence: CASSAVTGEKLFF.

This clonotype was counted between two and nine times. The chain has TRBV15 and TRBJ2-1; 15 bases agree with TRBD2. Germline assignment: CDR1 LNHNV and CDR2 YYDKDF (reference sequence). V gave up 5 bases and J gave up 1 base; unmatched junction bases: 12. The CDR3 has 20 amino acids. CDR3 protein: CATSGGAGLAGGWSYNEQFF. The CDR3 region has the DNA TGTGCCACCAGCGGGGGAGCGGGACTAGCGGGAGGTTGGTCCTACAATGAGCAGTTCTTC.

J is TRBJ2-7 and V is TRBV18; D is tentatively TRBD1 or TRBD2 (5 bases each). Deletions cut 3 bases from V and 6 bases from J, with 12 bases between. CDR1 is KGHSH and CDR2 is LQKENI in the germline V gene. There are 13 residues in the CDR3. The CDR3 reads CASSPPPGAEQYF. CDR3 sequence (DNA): TGTGCCAGCTCACCCCCACCCGGGGCCGAGCAGTACTTC.

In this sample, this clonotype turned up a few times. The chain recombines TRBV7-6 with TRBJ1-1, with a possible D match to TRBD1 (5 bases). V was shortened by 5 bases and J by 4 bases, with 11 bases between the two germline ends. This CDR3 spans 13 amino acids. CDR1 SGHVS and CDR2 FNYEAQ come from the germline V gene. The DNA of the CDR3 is TGTGCCAGCAGCCCAGGGCCCCCCACTGAAGCTTTCTTT. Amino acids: CASSPGPPTEAFF.

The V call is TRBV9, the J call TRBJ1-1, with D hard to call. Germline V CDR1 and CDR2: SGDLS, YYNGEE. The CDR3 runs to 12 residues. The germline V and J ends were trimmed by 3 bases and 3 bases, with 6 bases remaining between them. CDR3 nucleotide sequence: TGTGCCAGCAGCGCTCCGCACACTGAAGCTTTCTTT. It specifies CASSAPHTEAFF.

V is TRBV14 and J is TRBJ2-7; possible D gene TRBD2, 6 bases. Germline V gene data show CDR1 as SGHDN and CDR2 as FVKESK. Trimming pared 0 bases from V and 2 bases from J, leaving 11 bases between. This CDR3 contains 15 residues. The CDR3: CASSQDPREAYEQYF. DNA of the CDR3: TGTGCCAGCAGCCAAGATCCGAGGGAGGCCTACGAGCAGTACTTC.

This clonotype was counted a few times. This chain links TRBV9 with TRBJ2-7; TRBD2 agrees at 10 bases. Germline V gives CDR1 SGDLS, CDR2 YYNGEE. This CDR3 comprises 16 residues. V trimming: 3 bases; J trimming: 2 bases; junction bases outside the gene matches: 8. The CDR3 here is CASSAIGTSATYEQYF. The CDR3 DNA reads TGTGCCAGCAGCGCAATCGGGACTAGCGCTACCTACGAGCAGTACTTC.

The CDR3 DNA reads TGCGCCAGCAGCTCCTCAAACTGGGACTATGGCTACACCTTC. Its translation is CASSSSNWDYGYTF. The genes are TRBV5-1 and TRBJ1-2; D is uncertain. This CDR3 has 14 amino acids. CDR1 is SGHRS, CDR2 YFSETQ, per germline. Trimming shortened V by 3 bases and J by 3 bases, and 12 bases separated the two germline ends. Looking up the rest from reference TRBV5-1 and TRBJ1-2 gives the full variable domain: KAGVTQTPRYLIKTRGQQVTLSCSPISGHRSVSWYQQTPGQGLQFLFEYFSETQRNKGNFPGRFSGRQFSNSRSEMNVSTLELGDSALYLCASSSSNWDYGYTFGSGTRLTVV.

The DNA of the CDR3 is TGTGCCAGCAGCTTAGCCAACCCACCGTACTTC. Translating gives CASSLANPPYF. The V call is TRBV11-2, the J call TRBJ2-7; D gene unclear. The V gene lost 1 base and the J gene lost 12 bases, with 10 bases spanning the gap. Germline V CDR1 and CDR2: SGHAT, FQNNGV. The CDR3 is 11 amino acids.

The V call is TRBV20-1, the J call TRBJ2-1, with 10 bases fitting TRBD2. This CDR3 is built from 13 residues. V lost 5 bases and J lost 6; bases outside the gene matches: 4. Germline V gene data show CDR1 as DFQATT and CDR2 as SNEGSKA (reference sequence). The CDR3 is CSAASGSFNEQFF. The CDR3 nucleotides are TGCAGTGCTGCTAGCGGGAGCTTCAATGAGCAGTTCTTC.

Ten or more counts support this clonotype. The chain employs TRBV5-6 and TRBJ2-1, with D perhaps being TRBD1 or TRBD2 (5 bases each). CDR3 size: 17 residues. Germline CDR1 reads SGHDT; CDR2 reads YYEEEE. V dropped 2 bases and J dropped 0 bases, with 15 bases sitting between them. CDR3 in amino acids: CASSFLPGRYSYNEQFF. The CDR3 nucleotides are TGTGCCAGCAGCTTCTTACCGGGACGGTACTCCTACAATGAGCAGTTCTTC.

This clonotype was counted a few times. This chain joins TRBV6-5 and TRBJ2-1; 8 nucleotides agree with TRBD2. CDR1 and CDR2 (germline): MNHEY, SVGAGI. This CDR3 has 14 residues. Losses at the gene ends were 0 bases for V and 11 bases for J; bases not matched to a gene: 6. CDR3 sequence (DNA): TGTGCCAGCAGTTACTCAAGACTAGCGCTTCAGCAGTTCTTC. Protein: CASSYSRLALQQFF.

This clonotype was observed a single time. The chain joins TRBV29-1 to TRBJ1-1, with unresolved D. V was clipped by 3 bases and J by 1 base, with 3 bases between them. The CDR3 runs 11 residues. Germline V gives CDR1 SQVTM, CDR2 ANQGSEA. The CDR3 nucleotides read TGCAGCGTTGAGGAGAACACTGAAGCTTTCTTT. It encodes CSVEENTEAFF.

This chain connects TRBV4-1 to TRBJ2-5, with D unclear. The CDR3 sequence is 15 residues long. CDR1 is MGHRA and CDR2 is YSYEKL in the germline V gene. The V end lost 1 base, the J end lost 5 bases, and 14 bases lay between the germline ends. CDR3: CASSQGVTTGETQYF. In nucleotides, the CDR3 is TGCGCCAGCAGCCAAGGAGTGACGACCGGTGAGACCCAGTACTTC.

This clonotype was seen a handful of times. The CDR3 region has the DNA TGTGCCGGAGGAGGCTCTCGCTCCTACAATGAGCAGTTCTTC. Translated, it gives CAGGGSRSYNEQFF. The chain links TRBV7-9 to TRBJ2-1; TRBD2 is a possible D gene (5 bases). Trimming took off 11 bases at V and 0 bases at J, with 14 bases between the two ends. This CDR3 is built from 14 residues. Germline CDR1 and CDR2: SEHNR and FQNEAQ (reference sequence).

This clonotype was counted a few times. The CDR3 is CASSPRQGLQETQYF. The DNA for the CDR3 is TGTGCCAGCAGTCCTCGACAGGGCCTCCAAGAGACCCAGTACTTC. V and J are TRBV27 and TRBJ2-5; 7 bases are shared with TRBD1. Germline V gene lookup returns CDR1 MNHEY and CDR2 SMNVEV (reference sequence). The CDR3 is 15 amino acids. The V and J ends lost 5 bases and 1 base, in that order; junction bases with no gene match: 7.

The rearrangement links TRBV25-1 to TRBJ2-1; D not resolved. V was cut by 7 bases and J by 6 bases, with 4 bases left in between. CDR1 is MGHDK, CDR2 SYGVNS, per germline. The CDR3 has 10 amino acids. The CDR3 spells CASKGNEQFF. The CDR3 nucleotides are TGTGCCAGCAAGGGCAATGAGCAGTTCTTC.

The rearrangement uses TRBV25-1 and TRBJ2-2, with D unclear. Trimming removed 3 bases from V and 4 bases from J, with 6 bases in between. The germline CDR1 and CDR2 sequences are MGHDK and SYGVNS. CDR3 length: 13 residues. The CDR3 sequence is CASSDYVTGELFF. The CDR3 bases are TGTGCCAGCAGTGATTATGTCACCGGGGAGCTGTTTTTT.

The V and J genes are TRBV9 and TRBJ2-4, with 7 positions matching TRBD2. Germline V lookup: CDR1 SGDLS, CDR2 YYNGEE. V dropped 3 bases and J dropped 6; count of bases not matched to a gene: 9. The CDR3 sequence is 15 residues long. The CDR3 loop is CASSASQSGGNIQYF. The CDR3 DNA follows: TGTGCCAGCAGCGCCAGCCAGTCGGGGGGAAACATTCAGTACTTC.

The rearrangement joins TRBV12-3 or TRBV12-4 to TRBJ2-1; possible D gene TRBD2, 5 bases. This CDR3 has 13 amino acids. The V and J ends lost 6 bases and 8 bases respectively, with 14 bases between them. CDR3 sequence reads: CASSLATVHEQFF. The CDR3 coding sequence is TGTGCCAGCAGCCTAGCCACAGTCCATGAGCAGTTCTTC.

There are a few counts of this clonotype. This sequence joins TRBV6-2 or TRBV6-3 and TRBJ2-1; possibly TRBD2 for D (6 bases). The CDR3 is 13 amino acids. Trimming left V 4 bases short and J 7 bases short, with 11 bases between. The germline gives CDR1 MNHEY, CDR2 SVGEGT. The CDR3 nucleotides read TGTGCCAGCAGTTCGGGACTTTTTAATGAGCAGTTCTTC. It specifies CASSSGLFNEQFF.

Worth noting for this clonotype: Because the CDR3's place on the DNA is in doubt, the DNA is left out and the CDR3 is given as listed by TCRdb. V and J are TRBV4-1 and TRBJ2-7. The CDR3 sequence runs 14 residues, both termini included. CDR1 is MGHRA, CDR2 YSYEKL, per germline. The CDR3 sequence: CASSQSTFGDGQYF.

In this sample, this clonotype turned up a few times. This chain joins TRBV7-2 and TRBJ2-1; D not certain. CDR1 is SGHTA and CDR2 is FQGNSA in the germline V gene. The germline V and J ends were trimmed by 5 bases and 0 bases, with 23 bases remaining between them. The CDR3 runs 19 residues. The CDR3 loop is CASSPTVVFGSSSYNEQFF. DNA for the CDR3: TGTGCCAGCAGCCCCACGGTTGTGTTTGGATCCAGCTCCTACAATGAGCAGTTCTTC. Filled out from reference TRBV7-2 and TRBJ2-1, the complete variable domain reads GAGVSQSPSNKVTEKGKDVELRCDPISGHTALYWYRQSLGQGLEFLIYFQGNSAPDKSGLPSDRFSAERTGGSVSTLTIQRTQQEDSAVYLCASSPTVVFGSSSYNEQFFGPGTRLTVL.

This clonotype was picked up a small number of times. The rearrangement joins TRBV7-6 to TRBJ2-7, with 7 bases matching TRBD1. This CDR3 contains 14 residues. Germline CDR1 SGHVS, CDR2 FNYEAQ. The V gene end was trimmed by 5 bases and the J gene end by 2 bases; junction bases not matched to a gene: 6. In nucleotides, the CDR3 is TGTGCCAGCAGCCAAGACAGGGCTCCCTACGAGCAGTACTTC. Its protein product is CASSQDRAPYEQYF.

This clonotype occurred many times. This chain's CDR3 is CASRPPGREGINEQFF. The CDR3 DNA sequence: TGTGCCAGCAGACCCCCCGGGAGGGAGGGAATAAATGAGCAGTTCTTC. The chain uses TRBV6-2 or TRBV6-3 and TRBJ2-1, with 8 bases matching TRBD2. This CDR3 has 16 amino acids. With 6 bases clipped from V and 7 bases from J, the junction kept 14 bases outside the gene matches. In germline, CDR1 is MNHEY, CDR2 SVGEGT.

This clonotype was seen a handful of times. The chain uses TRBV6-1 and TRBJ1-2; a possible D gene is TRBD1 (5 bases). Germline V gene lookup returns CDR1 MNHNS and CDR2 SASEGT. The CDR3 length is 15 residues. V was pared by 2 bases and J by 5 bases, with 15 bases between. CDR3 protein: CASSEMIDSGYGYTF. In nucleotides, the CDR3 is TGTGCCAGCAGTGAAATGATAGACAGCGGTTATGGCTACACCTTC.

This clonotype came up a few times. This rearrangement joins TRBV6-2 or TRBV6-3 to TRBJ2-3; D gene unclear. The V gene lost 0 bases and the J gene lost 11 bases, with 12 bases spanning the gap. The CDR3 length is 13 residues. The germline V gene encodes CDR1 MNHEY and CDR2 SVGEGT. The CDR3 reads CASSYSYQSVQYF. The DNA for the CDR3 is TGTGCCAGCAGTTACTCGTATCAGAGCGTGCAGTATTTT.

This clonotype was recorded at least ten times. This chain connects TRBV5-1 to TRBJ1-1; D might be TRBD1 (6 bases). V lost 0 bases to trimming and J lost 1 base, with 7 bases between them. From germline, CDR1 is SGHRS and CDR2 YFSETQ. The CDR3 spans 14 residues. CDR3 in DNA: TGCGCCAGCAGCTTGGAGGGGGAGAACACTGAAGCTTTCTTT. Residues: CASSLEGENTEAFF.

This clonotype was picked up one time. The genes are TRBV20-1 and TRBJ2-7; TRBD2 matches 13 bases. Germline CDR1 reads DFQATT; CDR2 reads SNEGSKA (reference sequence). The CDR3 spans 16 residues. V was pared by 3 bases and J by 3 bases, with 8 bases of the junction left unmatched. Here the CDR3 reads CSASTLLAGGNYEQYF. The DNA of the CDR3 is TGCAGTGCTAGCACCCTACTAGCGGGGGGGAACTACGAGCAGTACTTC.

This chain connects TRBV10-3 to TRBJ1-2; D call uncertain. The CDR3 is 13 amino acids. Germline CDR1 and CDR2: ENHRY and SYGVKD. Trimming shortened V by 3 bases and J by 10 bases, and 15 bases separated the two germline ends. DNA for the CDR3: TGTGCCATCAGTGAATTCGGGAGTCCTGACTACACCTTC. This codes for CAISEFGSPDYTF.